These 25 T cell receptor beta chains were all obtained from the same sample, sequenced in a study of blood T cell repertoires in COVID-19. Sequencing was performed with immunoSEQ multiplex PCR; in TCRdb, only in-frame clones are kept and a portion is missing. The data hold about 190,000 clones, with roughly 86% observed a single time. Material: peripheral blood. The receptors originated from a man between 40 and 49 years old with active or convalescent COVID-19.

This rearrangement joins TRBV18 to TRBJ1-4; 7 nucleotides align to TRBD1. CDR1 KGHSH and CDR2 LQKENI come from the germline V gene. Trimming at V came to 1 base and at J to 8 bases, leaving 4 bases not matched to a gene. CDR3 length equals 14 residues. The CDR3 nucleotides are TGTGCCAGCTCACCACAGGGGGCGTTAGAAAAACTGTTTTTT. Translation gives CASSPQGALEKLFF.

The chain is built from TRBV6-5 and TRBJ2-6; a weak D match, TRBD2 (5 bases). Germline V gene sequence: CDR1 MNHEY, CDR2 SVGAGI. Trimming took off 8 bases at V and 0 bases at J, with 8 bases between the two ends. This CDR3 spans 14 amino acids. The CDR3 reads CASVAGSGANVLTF. CDR3 nucleotide sequence: TGTGCCAGCGTCGCGGGCTCTGGGGCCAACGTCCTGACTTTC.

V gene TRBV28 combines with J gene TRBJ2-7; 7 bases are shared with TRBD2. J lost 2 bases, V lost 6 bases, and 10 bases had no gene match. This CDR3 region has 15 residues. Germline CDR1 MDHEN, CDR2 SYDVKM. CDR3 region: CASSTVGTTTYEQYF. As DNA, the CDR3 is TGTGCCAGCAGCACGGTTGGGACTACCACCTACGAGCAGTACTTC.

This sequence joins TRBV6-5 and TRBJ1-2; TRBD1 agrees at 7 bases. Germline V gene lookup returns CDR1 MNHEY and CDR2 SVGAGI. The CDR3 contains 13 residues. Losses at the gene ends were 6 bases for V and 4 bases for J; bases not matched to a gene: 5. CDR3 protein: CASRQGSSYGYTF. The CDR3 nucleotides read TGTGCCAGCAGACAGGGGTCGAGCTATGGCTACACCTTC.

This chain connects TRBV5-8 to TRBJ2-7, with 7 bases aligning to TRBD1. Germline V gives CDR1 SGHTS, CDR2 YDEGEE. The CDR3 has 13 residues. V lost 5 bases, J lost 5 bases, and 7 bases stayed unmatched. CDR3 residues: CASRKRGGNEQYF. The CDR3 coding sequence is TGTGCCAGCAGGAAAAGAGGGGGCAACGAGCAGTACTTC. Using reference TRBV5-8 and TRBJ2-7 for the parts outside the CDR3, the full variable domain is EAGVTQSPTHLIKTRGQQATLRCSPISGHTSVYWYQQALGLGLQFLLWYDEGEERNRGNFPPRFSGRQFPNYSSELNVNALELEDSALYLCASRKRGGNEQYFGPGTRLTVT.

This chain joins TRBV4-3 and TRBJ1-5; TRBD1 might be the D (5 bases). The germline gives CDR1 LGHNA, CDR2 YSLEER. Trimming cost V 1 base and J 4 bases, with 8 bases left between them. This CDR3 is 14 amino acids long. The CDR3 region has the DNA TGCGCCAGCAGCCAAGGACAGTGGAATCAGCCCCAGCATTTT. Translated, it gives CASSQGQWNQPQHF.

This clone was counted a single time. The chain links TRBV18 to TRBJ2-3; D gene unclear. The CDR3 is 14 amino acids. In germline, CDR1 is KGHSH, CDR2 LQKENI. The V gene lost 0 bases and the J gene lost 3 bases, with 7 bases spanning the gap. The CDR3, as DNA: TGTGCCAGCTCACCACCCGCCCAGACAGATACGCAGTATTTT. Its protein product is CASSPPAQTDTQYF.

The chain is built from TRBV5-1 and TRBJ1-1, with D hard to call. The CDR3 contains 14 residues. Trimming shortened V by 0 bases and J by 4 bases, and 10 bases separated the two germline ends. Looked up from germline, CDR1 is SGHRS and CDR2 is YFSETQ. The CDR3 DNA sequence: TGCGCCAGCAGCTTGGTCCCCGGAGGCACTGAAGCTTTCTTT. It yields the protein CASSLVPGGTEAFF.

This chain links TRBV28 with TRBJ2-5; perhaps TRBD2 as D (6 bases). CDR1 and CDR2 (germline): MDHEN, SYDVKM. Trimming removed 2 bases at V and 6 bases at J, with 16 bases between. The CDR3 has 15 amino acids. The CDR3 loop reads CASSLGRDGGKTQYF. CDR3 DNA sequence: TGTGCCAGCAGTTTAGGCAGGGACGGCGGGAAGACCCAGTACTTC.

The gene calls are TRBV6-6 and TRBJ2-1, with a possible D match to TRBD2 (5 bases). CDR3 length: 14 residues. V lost 2 bases, J lost 4 bases, and 9 bases lay in between. The V gene's germline CDR1 is MNHNY and CDR2 SVGAGI (reference sequence). The CDR3: CASSYGGLYNEQFF. CDR3 nucleotides: TGTGCCAGCAGTTACGGAGGTCTTTACAATGAGCAGTTCTTC.

This chain links TRBV27 with TRBJ2-1; the D gene is possibly TRBD1 (5 bases). The germline V gene encodes CDR1 MNHEY and CDR2 SMNVEV (reference sequence). The CDR3 has 14 residues. V gave up 3 bases and J gave up 2 bases, with 8 bases separating them. Written as DNA, the CDR3 is TGTGCCAGCAGTTTGGGGCAAACCTACAATGAGCAGTTCTTC. Amino acid sequence: CASSLGQTYNEQFF.

The chain has TRBV3-1 (or the pseudogene TRBV3-2) and TRBJ1-2, with 9 bases that match TRBD1. The J segment lost 2 bases and the V segment lost 3 bases, leaving 4 bases of the junction unmatched. The CDR3 extends over 15 amino acids. The germline gives CDR1 LGHDT, CDR2 YNNKEL (reference sequence). The CDR3 region is CASSQADRGNYGYTF. In DNA, the CDR3 is TGTGCCAGCAGCCAGGCGGACAGGGGAAACTATGGCTACACCTTC.

The rearrangement uses TRBV25-1 and TRBJ1-5; D is unclear. The V gene lost 2 bases and the J gene lost 2 bases, with 13 bases spanning the gap. There are 16 residues in the CDR3. Germline-derived CDR1 and CDR2 are MGHDK and SYGVNS. The CDR3 is CASSESGIVGNQPQHF. The CDR3 coding sequence is TGTGCCAGCAGTGAAAGCGGGATCGTGGGCAATCAGCCCCAGCATTTT.

This chain joins TRBV3-1 (or the pseudogene TRBV3-2) and TRBJ2-3; 7 nucleotides line up with TRBD2. In germline, CDR1 is LGHDT, CDR2 YNNKEL (reference sequence). The length of the CDR3 is 16 residues. The J segment lost 2 bases and the V segment lost 1 base, leaving 6 bases of the junction unmatched. Here the CDR3 DNA reads TGTGCCAGCAGCCAAGTCGCTCTAGCGGACACAGATACGCAGTATTTT. Amino acid sequence: CASSQVALADTDTQYF.

In its sample, this clone was seen a few times. The chain uses TRBV15 and TRBJ1-3, with 8 bases matching TRBD1. With V trimmed by 0 bases and J by 3 bases, 7 bases remained unmatched. Germline V gives CDR1 LNHNV, CDR2 YYDKDF (reference sequence). The CDR3 is 17 residues long. CDR3 region: CATSRDSQGAYGNTIYF. DNA of the CDR3: TGTGCCACCAGCAGAGATAGTCAGGGGGCTTATGGAAACACCATATATTTT.

J is TRBJ1-5 and V is TRBV7-2; TRBD1 matches 11 bases. The CDR3 has 15 amino acids. After removal of 4 bases from V and 5 bases from J, the junction contained 4 bases not matched to a gene. Per germline, CDR1 SGHTA and CDR2 FQGNSA. As DNA, the CDR3 is TGTGCCAGCAGCTCAGGACAGGGGGCACATCAGCCCCAGCATTTT. Protein sequence: CASSSGQGAHQPQHF. The whole variable domain, filled in from reference TRBV7-2 and TRBJ1-5, reads GAGVSQSPSNKVTEKGKDVELRCDPISGHTALYWYRQSLGQGLEFLIYFQGNSAPDKSGLPSDRFSAERTGGSVSTLTIQRTQQEDSAVYLCASSSGQGAHQPQHFGDGTRLSIL.

The CDR3 nucleotides read TGTGCCACCAGCAGAGATAGAGGTCAGGGCGCCCATTCACCCCTCCACTTT. It is translated as CATSRDRGQGAHSPLHF. J is TRBJ1-6 and V is TRBV15; the D gene is possibly TRBD1 (5 bases). Germline V gene lookup returns CDR1 LNHNV and CDR2 YYDKDF (reference sequence). The V end lost 0 bases, the J end lost 8 bases, and 17 bases lay between the germline ends. This CDR3 has 17 amino acids. The full variable domain, with the rest looked up from reference TRBV15 and TRBJ1-6, is DAMVIQNPRYQVTQFGKPVTLSCSQTLNHNVMYWYQQKSSQAPKLLFHYYDKDFNNEADTPDNFQSRRPNTSFCFLDIRSPGLGDTAMYLCATSRDRGQGAHSPLHFGNGTRLTVT.

This clone was detected only a few times. V and J are TRBV30 and TRBJ1-1; D unclear. With 0 bases removed from V and 0 bases from J, the gap between germline ends came to 17 bases. The CDR3 length is 17 residues. Looked up from germline, CDR1 is GTSNPN and CDR2 is SVGIG (reference sequence). The CDR3 region is CAWSVPGRVTMNTEAFF. CDR3 sequence (DNA): TGTGCCTGGAGTGTACCGGGAAGGGTGACCATGAACACTGAAGCTTTCTTT.

The V call is TRBV28, the J call TRBJ2-2, with D tentatively TRBD1 (5 bases). Germline CDR1 reads MDHEN; CDR2 reads SYDVKM. The CDR3 extends over 13 amino acids. With 4 bases removed from V and 7 bases from J, the gap between germline ends came to 10 bases. This chain's CDR3 is CASSSRDVGELFF. CDR3 DNA: TGTGCCAGCAGTTCCAGGGATGTCGGGGAGCTGTTTTTT.

The chain joins TRBV10-3 to TRBJ2-2; maybe TRBD1 (5 bases). The CDR3 has 13 residues. Germline V CDR1 and CDR2: ENHRY, SYGVKD. The ends were cut back, 6 bases at V and 6 bases at J, with 11 bases in the middle. The chain's CDR3 is CAIREIRAGELFF. Written as DNA, the CDR3 is TGTGCCATCAGGGAAATCAGGGCCGGGGAGCTGTTTTTT.

This chain connects TRBV27 to TRBJ1-6; no firm D call. Germline V gene lookup returns CDR1 MNHEY and CDR2 SMNVEV (reference sequence). V gave up 4 bases and J gave up 0 bases, with 7 bases separating them. This CDR3 region has 15 residues. The DNA for the CDR3 is TGTGCCAGCAGTTCTTCTAGCTCCTATAATTCACCCCTCCACTTT. Amino acid sequence: CASSSSSSYNSPLHF.

This chain uses TRBV7-3 with TRBJ2-1; D may be TRBD2 (7 bases). Germline-derived CDR1 and CDR2 are SGHTA and FQGTGA. V lost 4 bases, J lost 1 base, and 14 bases lay in between. The CDR3 totals 16 residues. The CDR3, as DNA: TGTGCCAGCAGCTCAGAGGGGGAGGGGTCCTACAATGAGCAGTTCTTC. Protein product: CASSSEGEGSYNEQFF.

This clone appeared once. The chain uses TRBV5-5 and TRBJ2-4; 7 bases align to TRBD1. Germline V gene lookup returns CDR1 SGHKS and CDR2 YYEKEE (reference sequence). The CDR3 is 16 residues long. With 1 base clipped from V and 0 bases from J, the junction kept 4 bases outside the gene matches. Here the CDR3 reads CASSLRDSLAKNIQYF. CDR3 in DNA: TGTGCCAGCAGCTTGCGGGACAGCCTAGCCAAAAACATTCAGTACTTC.

This clone has a single count. This chain uses TRBV12-3 or TRBV12-4 with TRBJ1-2; a weak D match, TRBD1 (6 bases). CDR3 size: 13 residues. Trimming cost V 3 bases and J 6 bases, with 11 bases left between them. The chain's CDR3 is CASSLRGMDGYTF. In DNA form, the CDR3 reads TGTGCCAGCAGTTTGAGGGGGATGGATGGCTACACCTTC.

The CDR3 DNA is TGTGCCAGCAGCCCGGGACAGCCCTTCAGCTATGGCTACACCTTC. Encoded protein: CASSPGQPFSYGYTF. The chain combines TRBV5-4 with TRBJ1-2; 7 bases fit TRBD1. V lost 4 bases and J lost 4; bases outside the gene matches: 10. The CDR3 totals 15 residues. Germline CDR1 and CDR2: SGHNT and YYREEE (reference sequence). The variable domain in full, completed from reference TRBV5-4 and TRBJ1-2, reads ETGVTQSPTHLIKTRGQQVTLRCSSQSGHNTVSWYQQALGQGPQFIFQYYREEENGRGNFPPRFSGLQFPNYSSELNVNALELDDSALYLCASSPGQPFSYGYTFGSGTRLTVV.